The T cell receptor beta chain described here comes from a study of T cell responses to AZD1222 COVID-19 vaccine. Overall study findings and caveats: Every sample of the repertoires postdated the peak T cell response. White British people made up most donors, females outnumbered males, and clonal diversity was possibly underestimated. Nearly half of spike-specific TCRs reportedly target variant regions that are unmutated in the B.1.351 and B.1.1.7 variants.

The CDR3 is 15 residues long. Germline CDR1 and CDR2: SGHNT and YYREEE (reference sequence). Trimming cost V 3 bases and J 2 bases, with 13 bases left between them. The table came from immunoSEQ multiplex PCR; TCRdb's copy has only in-frame clones and leaves some out. The table lists about 81,000 clones, about nine tenths of them singletons. On this clone: Its antigen is unidentified.

This chain uses TRBV5-4 with TRBJ2-3; TRBD2 might be the D (6 bases). The TCR was taken from an adult who received the AZD1222 COVID-19 vaccine. Specimen: peripheral blood, collected 28 days after the second AZD1222 dose. CDR3 nucleotides: TGTGCCAGCAGCTCGACACGGGGGTCCACAGATACGCAGTATTTT. Protein product: CASSSTRGSTDTQYF.